These 15 T cell receptor beta chains were all obtained from the same sample, sequenced in a study of T cell responses to AZD1222 COVID-19 vaccine. Sequencing used immunoSEQ multiplex PCR; TCRdb keeps in-frame clones, though not all of them. The sample holds 150,000 or so clones, about nine tenths seen once. The sequencing here drew on peripheral blood, taken 28 days after the second AZD1222 dose. Receptors originate from an adult who received the AZD1222 COVID-19 vaccine.

The chain recombines TRBV4-3 with TRBJ2-3; unclear D gene. Germline values: CDR1 LGHNA, CDR2 YSLEER. V dropped 0 bases and J dropped 3 bases, with 7 bases sitting between them. The CDR3 runs to 14 residues. The CDR3 region has the DNA TGCGCCAGCAGCCAAGATGCGCTGACAGATACGCAGTATTTT. Amino acids: CASSQDALTDTQYF.

The gene calls are TRBV4-2 and TRBJ1-2; TRBD1 matches 11 bases. The V segment lost 4 bases and the J segment 7 bases; nucleotides outside the gene matches: 11. Germline values: CDR1 LGHNA, CDR2 YNFKEQ. The CDR3 loop spans 16 amino acids. CDR3 sequence (DNA): TGTGCCAGCAGCCGAAATCCGGGACAGGGGGACGGTGGCTACACCTTC. Translating it yields CASSRNPGQGDGGYTF.

V and J are TRBV9 and TRBJ1-3, with D possibly TRBD1 on 6 matching bases. Germline CDR1 SGDLS, CDR2 YYNGEE. The germline V and J ends were trimmed by 2 bases and 4 bases, with 19 bases remaining between them. CDR3 length: 17 amino acids. CDR3 amino acids: CASSVQQGLTFGNTIYF. DNA of the CDR3: TGTGCCAGCAGCGTTCAACAGGGCTTGACCTTCGGAAACACCATATATTTT. The complete variable domain, with remaining parts taken from reference TRBV9 and TRBJ1-3, reads DSGVTQTPKHLITATGQRVTLRCSPRSGDLSVYWYQQSLDQGLQFLIQYYNGEERAKGNILERFSAQQFPDLHSELNLSSLELGDSALYFCASSVQQGLTFGNTIYFGEGSWLTVV.

V usage is TRBV5-1 and J usage is TRBJ2-2; D ambiguous. Germline V gene sequence: CDR1 SGHRS, CDR2 YFSETQ. V lost 1 base to trimming and J lost 2 bases, with 9 bases between them. The CDR3 loop spans 15 amino acids. The CDR3 region is CASSLLGENTGELFF. In DNA, the CDR3 is TGCGCCAGCAGCTTGCTAGGAGAAAACACCGGGGAGCTGTTTTTT.

The chain couples TRBV10-3 to TRBJ2-3; D is perhaps TRBD1 (5 bases). Trimming removed 5 bases from V and 0 bases from J, with 12 bases in between. CDR1 is ENHRY, CDR2 SYGVKD, per germline. The CDR3 runs to 15 residues. The CDR3 loop reads CAISPKTVSTDTQYF. The CDR3 DNA sequence: TGTGCCATCAGTCCTAAGACAGTTAGCACAGATACGCAGTATTTT.

The chain joins TRBV18 to TRBJ2-1; the D is unclear. Germline V CDR1 and CDR2: KGHSH, LQKENI. The length of the CDR3 is 15 residues. V was shortened by 0 bases and J by 0 bases, with 6 bases between the two germline ends. CDR3 sequence (DNA): TGTGCCAGCTCACCACCTTTGTTCTCCTACAATGAGCAGTTCTTC. Amino acids: CASSPPLFSYNEQFF.

In its sample, this clone was seen once. The chain combines TRBV28 with TRBJ1-1; maybe TRBD1 (5 bases). The CDR3 totals 13 residues. The V end was cut by 2 bases, the J end by 7 bases, with 11 bases between. CDR1 and CDR2 (germline): MDHEN, SYDVKM. The CDR3 here is CASSLGQDNEAFF. CDR3 DNA: TGTGCCAGCAGTTTAGGGCAGGACAATGAAGCTTTCTTT.

This chain uses TRBV29-1 with TRBJ2-1; TRBD1 is a possible D gene (8 bases). The CDR3 consists of 11 residues. Germline V lookup: CDR1 SQVTM, CDR2 ANQGSEA. V lost 7 bases to trimming and J lost 9 bases, with 13 bases between them. The CDR3 coding sequence is TGCAGCGGACAGGGGAGGGGTGAGCAGTTCTTC. This encodes CSGQGRGEQFF.

The CDR3 loop reads CASSLWRRGHYGYTF. The CDR3 DNA reads as TGTGCCAGCAGCTTGTGGCGTCGGGGACACTATGGCTACACCTTC. This chain uses TRBV13 with TRBJ1-2; tentatively, D is TRBD1 (5 bases). This CDR3 is 15 amino acids long. The germline V and J ends were trimmed by 3 bases and 3 bases, with 14 bases remaining between them. From germline, CDR1 is PRHDT and CDR2 FYEKMQ (reference sequence).

V usage is TRBV9 and J usage is TRBJ1-6, with D unresolved. Germline V gene sequence: CDR1 SGDLS, CDR2 YYNGEE. CDR3 length equals 15 residues. Trimming pared 4 bases from V and 8 bases from J, leaving 16 bases between. CDR3 bases: TGTGCCAGCAGCTTCGAGTCGGGGTTGGATTCACCCCTCCACTTT. Translated: CASSFESGLDSPLHF.

On this clone: The germline gene is not matched at one end of the junction; a read error may be the cause. J is TRBJ2-2 and V is TRBV4-1; TRBD1 matches 9 bases. CDR1 is MGHRA, CDR2 YSYEKL, per germline. The CDR3 is 16 amino acids. The CDR3 coding sequence is TGCGCCCGCAGCCGAGGGGGACAGGGTTACACCGGGGAGCTGTTTTTT. Encoded protein: CARSRGGQGYTGELFF.

The rearrangement uses TRBV5-1 and TRBJ2-3; no clear D gene. Looked up from germline, CDR1 is SGHRS and CDR2 is YFSETQ. The CDR3 length is 16 residues. Trimming shortened V by 3 bases and J by 2 bases, and 16 bases separated the two germline ends. CDR3 protein: CASSSPVGRNTDTQYF. The CDR3 region has the DNA TGCGCCAGCAGCTCTCCGGTAGGCAGAAACACAGATACGCAGTATTTT.

This chain joins TRBV11-2 and TRBJ2-1; D unresolved. Germline V CDR1 and CDR2: SGHAT, FQNNGV. CDR3 length: 16 residues. With 0 bases removed from V and 5 bases from J, the gap between germline ends came to 14 bases. The CDR3 DNA reads as TGTGCCAGCAGCTTAGATCCCGCTATTGGTCACAATGAGCAGTTCTTC. Protein sequence: CASSLDPAIGHNEQFF.

The chain couples TRBV5-4 to TRBJ1-1, with a possible D match to TRBD1 (5 bases). The CDR3 contains 14 residues. Germline V gives CDR1 SGHNT, CDR2 YYREEE (reference sequence). The V end lost 0 bases, the J end lost 1 base, and 7 bases lay between the germline ends. As DNA, the CDR3 is TGTGCCAGCAGCTTGGCGGGACGGAACACTGAAGCTTTCTTT. The encoded protein is CASSLAGRNTEAFF. Combining the CDR3 with reference TRBV5-4 and TRBJ1-1 gives the whole variable domain ETGVTQSPTHLIKTRGQQVTLRCSSQSGHNTVSWYQQALGQGPQFIFQYYREEENGRGNFPPRFSGLQFPNYSSELNVNALELDDSALYLCASSLAGRNTEAFFGQGTRLTVV.

This clone occurred a few times. The J gene is TRBJ1-1, the V gene TRBV29-1; D unresolved. V gave up 3 bases and J gave up 8 bases, with 16 bases separating them. The germline CDR1 and CDR2 sequences are SQVTM and ANQGSEA. This CDR3 is built from 13 residues. The CDR3 spells CSVEGEGRWEAFF. CDR3 sequence (DNA): TGCAGCGTTGAGGGAGAAGGGAGGTGGGAAGCTTTCTTT.